The sequence of this T cell receptor beta chain was determined in a study of blood T cell repertoires in COVID-19. Study background: PBMCs, B-cell-depleted T cells, or T cells provided the cDNA or gDNA that made up the material.

Authors' processing steps: Estimated nucleated cell counts came from reference gene primer amplification. TCRdb keeps only in-frame clones here, not all; method: immunoSEQ multiplex PCR. The DNA was the basis for D and trimming; V, J and clone size are from that table. The sample lists 200,000 to 250,000 clones; 83% were seen once. The CDR3 extends over 14 amino acids. Germline CDR1 reads MNHEY; CDR2 reads SVGAGI. J lost 2 bases, V lost 7 bases, and 8 bases had no gene match. Patients in Seattle were enrolled during active infection, then followed longitudinally. The specimen sequenced was peripheral blood. The sequence came from a woman younger than 45 with COVID-19, enrolled during active disease. The chain is built from TRBV6-5 and TRBJ2-7, with TRBD1 matching 7 bases. As DNA, the CDR3 is TGTGCCAGCAAAAGGCCAACAGGGGCCTACGAGCAGTACTTC. Protein product: CASKRPTGAYEQYF.